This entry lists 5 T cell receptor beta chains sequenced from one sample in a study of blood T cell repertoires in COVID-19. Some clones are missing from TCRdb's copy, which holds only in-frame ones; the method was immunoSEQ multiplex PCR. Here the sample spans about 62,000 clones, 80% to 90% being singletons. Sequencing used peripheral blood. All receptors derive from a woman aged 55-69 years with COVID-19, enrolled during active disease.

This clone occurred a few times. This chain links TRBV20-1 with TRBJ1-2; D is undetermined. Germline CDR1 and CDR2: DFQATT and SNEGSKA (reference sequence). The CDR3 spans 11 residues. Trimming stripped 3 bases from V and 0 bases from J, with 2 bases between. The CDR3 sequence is CSASTNYGYTF. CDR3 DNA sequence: TGCAGTGCTAGCACTAACTATGGCTACACCTTC.

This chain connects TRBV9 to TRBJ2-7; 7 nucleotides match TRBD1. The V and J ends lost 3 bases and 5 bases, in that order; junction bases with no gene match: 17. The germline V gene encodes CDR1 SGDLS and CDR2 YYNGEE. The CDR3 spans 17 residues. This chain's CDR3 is CASSEFENRDRIHEQYF. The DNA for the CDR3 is TGTGCCAGCAGCGAGTTTGAAAACCGGGACAGAATCCACGAGCAGTACTTC.

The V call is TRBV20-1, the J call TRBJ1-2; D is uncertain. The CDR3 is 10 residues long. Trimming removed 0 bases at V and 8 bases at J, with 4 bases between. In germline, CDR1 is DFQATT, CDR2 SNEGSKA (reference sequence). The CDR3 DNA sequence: TGCAGTGCTAGAGATCTAGGCTACACCTTC. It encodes CSARDLGYTF.

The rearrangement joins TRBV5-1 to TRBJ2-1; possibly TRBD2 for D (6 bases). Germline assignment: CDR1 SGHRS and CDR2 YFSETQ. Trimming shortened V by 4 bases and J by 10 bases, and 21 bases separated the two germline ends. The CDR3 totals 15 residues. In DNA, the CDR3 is TGCGCCAGCAGCCCCAGGGCGGGCGGGATCGTGGAGCAGTTCTTC. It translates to CASSPRAGGIVEQFF.

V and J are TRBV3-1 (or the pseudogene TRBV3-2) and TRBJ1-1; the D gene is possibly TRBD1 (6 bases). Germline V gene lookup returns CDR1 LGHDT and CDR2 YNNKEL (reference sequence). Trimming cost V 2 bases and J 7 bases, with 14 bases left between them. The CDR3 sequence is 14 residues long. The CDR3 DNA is TGTGCCAGCAGCCAACGGGACACCCTACTTGAAGCTTTCTTT. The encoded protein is CASSQRDTLLEAFF.